Listed below are T cell receptor beta chains from one sample, sequenced in a study of beta chain features in type 1 diabetes. Libraries were prepared by immunoSEQ multiplex PCR; TCRdb keeps only in-frame clonotypes and omits some of them. The sample comprises 310,000 or so clones, around 8.5% of which are singletons, and 1% rests with the top ten. The sequenced sample consisted of central memory CD4+ T cells from blood. The origin of the receptors is a man aged 25 to 40 with type 1 diabetes. Each CDR3 is given with its conserved first and last residue. Each record gives: D gene, J gene, V gene, clone size, CDR3 protein, CDR3 DNA. A D gene is named only where the DNA matches it firmly. Expanded clones get a size class; other rows say once, few or many, or leave the size out.

-,TRBJ1-4,TRBV15,-,CATLEGTTNEKLFF,TGTGCCACCTTGGAAGGGACAACTAATGAAAAACTGTTTTTT
-,TRBJ2-7,TRBV30,-,CAWTSSGGLEQYF,TGTGCCTGGACCAGTTCAGGCGGGCTTGAGCAGTACTTC
-,TRBJ2-5,TRBV27,-,CASSSPQQGRQTQYF,TGTGCCAGCAGTTCCCCCCAACAGGGGAGGCAGACCCAGTACTTC
-,TRBJ2-5,TRBV7-2,few,CASSKWNGPQETQYF,TGTGCCAGCAGCAAGTGGAACGGGCCCCAAGAGACCCAGTACTTC
TRBD2,TRBJ2-3,TRBV18,few,CASSPTPRLAGATSTDTQYF,TGTGCCAGCTCACCAACTCCGAGACTAGCGGGGGCCACTAGCACAGATACGCAGTATTTT
TRBD1,TRBJ2-5,TRBV11-2,-,CASSLQGAQETQYF,TGTGCCAGCAGCTTACAGGGGGCTCAAGAGACCCAGTACTTC
-,TRBJ2-2,TRBV6-6,-,CASSDRLRGELFF,TGTGCCAGCAGTGACAGGCTTCGCGGGGAGCTGTTTTTT
-,TRBJ2-1,TRBV15,-,CATSRGLLRDEQFF,TGTGCCACCAGCAGGGGACTTTTAAGGGATGAGCAGTTCTTC
-,TRBJ2-6,TRBV6-5,-,CASSPPGAGANVLTF,TGTGCCAGCAGTCCCCCCGGCGCTGGGGCCAACGTCCTGACTTTC
TRBD1,TRBJ1-5,TRBV5-1,-,CASSLEGGYNQPQHF,TGCGCCAGCAGCTTAGAAGGGGGCTACAATCAGCCCCAGCATTTT
-,TRBJ1-2,TRBV27,-,CASSYRVGYGYTF,TGTGCCAGCAGTTACAGGGTCGGCTATGGCTACACCTTC
-,TRBJ1-1,TRBV15,-,CATSSQGSRVAFF,TGTGCCACCAGCAGTCAAGGGTCCCGCGTCGCTTTCTTT
-,TRBJ2-3,TRBV4-3,-,CASSQGWAGSDTQYF,TGCGCCAGCAGCCAAGGGTGGGCGGGGTCAGATACGCAGTATTTT
-,TRBJ1-2,TRBV10-2,few,CASSDTGTYGYTF,TGCGCCAGCAGTGACACAGGGACCTATGGCTACACCTTC
TRBD2,TRBJ2-5,TRBV7-2,-,CASSLGTSGGARETQYF,TGTGCCAGCAGCTTAGGGACTAGCGGGGGGGCCAGAGAGACCCAGTACTTC
-,TRBJ1-1,TRBV6-5,-,CASRVGVWGTEAFF,TGTGCCAGCAGGGTAGGGGTCTGGGGCACTGAAGCTTTCTTT
-,TRBJ2-5,TRBV29-1,few,CSVGQGGKTQYF,TGCAGCGTTGGGCAGGGAGGAAAGACCCAGTACTTC
-,TRBJ2-3,TRBV5-4,few,CASSLQLSTDTQYF,TGTGCCAGCAGCCTGCAGCTGAGCACAGATACGCAGTATTTT
-,TRBJ2-6,TRBV19,-,CASSIGPFRSGANVLTF,TGTGCCAGTAGTATAGGGCCATTCCGTTCTGGGGCCAACGTCCTGACTTTC
-,TRBJ2-1,TRBV11-2,-,CASSRGRPLYNEQFF,TGTGCCAGCAGCAGAGGGAGGCCGCTTTACAATGAGCAGTTCTTC
-,TRBJ1-1,TRBV4-3,-,CASSQDQGSLNTEAFF,TGCGCCAGCAGCCAAGACCAGGGAAGCCTGAACACTGAAGCTTTCTTT
TRBD1,TRBJ2-5,TRBV4-3,-,CASSQGGGANGETQYF,TGCGCCAGCAGCCAAGGAGGGGGCGCAAATGGAGAGACCCAGTACTTC
-,TRBJ2-7,TRBV18,few,CASSPIADSPYEQYF,TGTGCCAGCTCACCCATAGCGGACAGCCCCTACGAGCAGTACTTC
-,TRBJ2-2,TRBV6-1,-,CASSPGIPHNGELFF,TGTGCCAGCAGTCCTGGGATACCCCATAACGGGGAGCTGTTTTTT
-,TRBJ1-5,TRBV4-2,few,CASSRTSPGARGNQPQHF,TGTGCCAGCAGCCGGACATCCCCGGGAGCCCGGGGCAATCAGCCCCAGCATTTT
-,TRBJ1-2,TRBV15,-,CATSAQENNYGYTF,TGTGCCACCAGCGCACAGGAAAATAACTATGGCTACACCTTC
-,TRBJ2-2,TRBV30,few,CAGTSGGGTGELFF,TGTGCCGGAACCTCAGGGGGGGGCACCGGGGAGCTGTTTTTT
TRBD1,TRBJ2-3,TRBV30,few,CAWSVIGTGLNTQYF,TGTGCCTGGAGTGTCATCGGGACAGGGCTAAATACGCAGTATTTT
TRBD1,TRBJ1-2,TRBV14,many,CASSQQTGTVGGYTF,TGTGCCAGCAGCCAGCAAACCGGGACAGTTGGCGGCTACACCTTC
TRBD1,TRBJ2-7,TRBV11-2,few,CASSLGGTGPYEQYF,TGTGCCAGCAGCTTAGGGGGGACAGGGCCCTACGAGCAGTACTTC
-,TRBJ2-1,TRBV7-2,few,CASSPLYGYNEQFF,TGTGCCAGCAGCCCACTTTACGGGTACAATGAGCAGTTCTTC
-,TRBJ2-6,TRBV5-1,few,CASSPPSTSGANVLTF,TGCGCCAGCAGCCCCCCCTCGACCTCTGGGGCCAACGTCCTGACTTTC
-,TRBJ2-1,TRBV11-2,few,CASTNRLSSYNEQFF,TGTGCCAGCACCAACAGGCTAAGCTCCTACAATGAGCAGTTCTTC
-,TRBJ2-5,TRBV7-9,-,CASSSLYQETQYF,TGTGCCAGCAGCTCCCTCTACCAAGAGACCCAGTACTTC
TRBD2,TRBJ2-3,TRBV5-1,few,CASSLAAGETDTQYF,TGCGCCAGCAGCTTGGCTGCGGGAGAGACAGATACGCAGTATTTT
-,TRBJ2-1,TRBV20-1,many,CSARTYNEQFF,TGCAGTGCTCGCACGTACAATGAGCAGTTCTTC
TRBD2,TRBJ2-3,TRBV6-5,few,CASSYGTSGADTQYF,TGTGCCAGCAGTTACGGGACTAGCGGGGCGGATACGCAGTATTTT
-,TRBJ1-1,TRBV7-9,few,CASSLRPTEKNTEAFF,TGTGCCAGCAGCTTACGTCCGACAGAGAAGAACACTGAAGCTTTCTTT
-,TRBJ2-5,TRBV7-2,-,CASSAQGGKETQYF,TGTGCCAGCAGCGCCCAAGGGGGTAAAGAGACCCAGTACTTC
-,TRBJ1-1,TRBV9,-,CASSVGSGATEAFF,TGTGCCAGCAGCGTAGGTTCGGGGGCCACTGAAGCTTTCTTT
-,TRBJ2-3,TRBV4-3,many,CASSQDRDILDTQYF,TGCGCCAGCAGCCAAGATAGGGACATCCTCGATACGCAGTATTTT
-,TRBJ2-2,TRBV11-2,-,CASSLSQANTGELFF,TGTGCCAGCAGCCTTAGTCAAGCGAACACCGGGGAGCTGTTTTTT
TRBD1,TRBJ1-2,TRBV7-8,few,CASSLRDRGGYGYTF,TGTGCCAGCAGCCTCCGGGACAGGGGTGGCTATGGCTACACCTTC
-,TRBJ1-1,TRBV10-3,-,CAISKGTTGNSNTEAFF,TGTGCCATCAGTAAGGGTACCACAGGGAACTCAAACACTGAAGCTTTCTTT